This T cell receptor (beta chain) was recorded in a study of T cells in localized non-small cell lung cancer. Points from the study as a whole: The greatest T cell clonality was found in uninvolved adjacent lung (higher than in tumor). Longer overall survival was linked to higher blood T cell density.

Sequencing used immunoSEQ multiplex PCR; TCRdb keeps in-frame clones, though not all of them. Altogether about 40,000 clones are present, around 87% being singletons, with the ten largest covering about 3.5%. On this clone itself: Its antigen is as yet unknown.

The TCR originated in a man aged 18-55 years with stage I lung adenocarcinoma. The input for sequencing was peripheral blood, taken before any cancer treatment.

This chain's CDR3 is CASSTPSSPLHF. The CDR3 DNA reads TGTGCCAGTAGTACTCCAAGTTCACCCCTCCACTTT. The chain uses TRBV19 and TRBJ1-6; D not certain. This CDR3 is 12 amino acids long. The V gene lost 4 bases and the J gene lost 9 bases, with 7 bases spanning the gap. The germline CDR1 and CDR2 sequences are LNHDA and SQIVND (reference sequence). Complete variable domain (other parts from reference TRBV19 and TRBJ1-6): DGGITQSPKYLFRKEGQNVTLSCEQNLNHDAMYWYRQDPGQGLRLIYYSQIVNDFQKGDIAEGYSVSREKKESFPLTVTSAQKNPTAFYLCASSTPSSPLHFGNGTRLTVT.